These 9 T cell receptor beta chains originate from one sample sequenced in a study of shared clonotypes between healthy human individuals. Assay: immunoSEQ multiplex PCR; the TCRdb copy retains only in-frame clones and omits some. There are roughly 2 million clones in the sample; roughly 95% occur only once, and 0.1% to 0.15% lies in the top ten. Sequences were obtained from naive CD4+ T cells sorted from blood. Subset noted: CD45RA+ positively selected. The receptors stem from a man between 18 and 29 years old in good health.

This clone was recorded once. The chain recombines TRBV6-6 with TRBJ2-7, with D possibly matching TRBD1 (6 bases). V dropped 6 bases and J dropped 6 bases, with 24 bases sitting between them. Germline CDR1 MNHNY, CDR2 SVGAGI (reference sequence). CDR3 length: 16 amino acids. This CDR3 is CASSPTDRPGGGEQYF. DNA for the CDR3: TGTGCCAGCAGCCCGACCGACAGGCCCGGTGGAGGCGAGCAGTACTTC.

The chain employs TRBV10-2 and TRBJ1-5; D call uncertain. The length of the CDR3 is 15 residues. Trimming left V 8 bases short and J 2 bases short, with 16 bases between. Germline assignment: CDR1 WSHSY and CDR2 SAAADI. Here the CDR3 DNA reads TGCGCCAGCCGAACTGACCCGGACCGCAATCAGCCCCAGCATTTT. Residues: CASRTDPDRNQPQHF.

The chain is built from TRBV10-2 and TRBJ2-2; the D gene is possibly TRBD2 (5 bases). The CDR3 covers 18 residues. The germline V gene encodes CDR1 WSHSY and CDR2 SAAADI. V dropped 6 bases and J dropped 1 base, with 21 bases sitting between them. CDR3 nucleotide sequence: TGCGCCAGCAGCGTGAGCCTTACGGGTGGAGGGAACACCGGGGAGCTGTTTTTT. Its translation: CASSVSLTGGGNTGELFF.

Written as DNA, the CDR3 is TGCGCCAGCAGCCATAAGGGCTCTCAGGGGGCCCGGACTGAAGCTTTCTTT. Protein product: CASSHKGSQGARTEAFF. The chain couples TRBV4-1 to TRBJ1-1; 8 bases are shared with TRBD1. This CDR3 is built from 17 residues. V gave up 3 bases and J gave up 5 bases; unmatched junction bases: 14. Germline V gene data show CDR1 as MGHRA and CDR2 as YSYEKL.

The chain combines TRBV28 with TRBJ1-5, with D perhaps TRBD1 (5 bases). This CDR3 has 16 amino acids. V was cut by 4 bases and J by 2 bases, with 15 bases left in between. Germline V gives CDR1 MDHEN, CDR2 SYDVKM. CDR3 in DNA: TGTGCCAGCAGTTCGCCAGCAGGGTTCGGCAATCAGCCCCAGCATTTT. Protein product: CASSSPAGFGNQPQHF.

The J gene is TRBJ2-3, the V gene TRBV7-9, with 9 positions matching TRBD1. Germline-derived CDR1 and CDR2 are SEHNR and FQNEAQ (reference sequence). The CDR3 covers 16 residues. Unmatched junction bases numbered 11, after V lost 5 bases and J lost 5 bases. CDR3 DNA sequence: TGTGCCAGCAGCCCGAACAGGGGGCGCTTGGGAGATACGCAGTATTTT. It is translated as CASSPNRGRLGDTQYF.

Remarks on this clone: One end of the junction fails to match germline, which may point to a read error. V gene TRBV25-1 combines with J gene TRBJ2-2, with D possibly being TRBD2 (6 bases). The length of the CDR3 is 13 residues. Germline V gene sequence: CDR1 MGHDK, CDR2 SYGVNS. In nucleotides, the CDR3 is TGTGCCAGCAGCGAATGGGAGGCCGGGGAGCTGTTTTTT. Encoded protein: CASSEWEAGELFF.

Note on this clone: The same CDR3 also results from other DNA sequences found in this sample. The CDR3 is CASSLVAGGGTDTQYF. CDR3 nucleotides: TGTGCCAGCAGCCTGGTAGCGGGCGGGGGCACAGATACGCAGTATTTT. The gene calls are TRBV7-2 and TRBJ2-3, with 7 nucleotides matching TRBD2. The germline V gene encodes CDR1 SGHTA and CDR2 FQGNSA. V was pared by 5 bases and J by 1 base, with 9 bases of the junction left unmatched. The CDR3 consists of 16 residues.

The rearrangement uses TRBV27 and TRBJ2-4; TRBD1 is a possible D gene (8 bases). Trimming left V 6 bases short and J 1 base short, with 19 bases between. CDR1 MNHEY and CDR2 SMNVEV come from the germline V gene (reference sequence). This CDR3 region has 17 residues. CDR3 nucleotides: TGTGCCAGCAGACCATGGACAGGGCGGGAGGCCAAAAACATTCAGTACTTC. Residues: CASRPWTGREAKNIQYF.